The entry below gives a single TCR beta chain sequence along with its context. The antigen it recognizes is unknown. No base-level quality is on record; no much larger clone is a single base apart. The entry originates in a study of control samples from healthy donors and cancer patients (dated by TCRdb to the early 2020s). Via the germline V gene (reference sequence), CDR1 is SGHKS and CDR2 YYEKEE. Including the terminal cysteine and phenylalanine, the CDR3 comprises 12 residues. Of all the DNA, just the CDR3 is kept, 36 bases in frame from base 1. Deletion took 4 bases off V and 4 bases off J, with a span of 9 bases between the germline ends. The protocol used for the library was the immunoSEQ multiplex PCR assay. TCRdb mirrors the immuneACCESS table, restricted to in-frame sequences. Some clones are absent from its copies; in checked studies, under half trace to an unresolved V gene, and the reason for the others is unknown. This sample is represented by 150,000 or so clones; 92% of them were singletons. The ten largest clones represent less than 7% of the sample.

This clonotype was sampled from a man between 18 and 35 years old in good health. The material sequenced was blood. This chain joins TRBV5-5 to TRBJ2-7; the best D guess is TRBD2, with 5 bases matching. The CDR3: CASSAGIYEQYF. The base sequence is TGTGCCAGCAGCGCCGGGATTTACGAGCAGTACTTC.